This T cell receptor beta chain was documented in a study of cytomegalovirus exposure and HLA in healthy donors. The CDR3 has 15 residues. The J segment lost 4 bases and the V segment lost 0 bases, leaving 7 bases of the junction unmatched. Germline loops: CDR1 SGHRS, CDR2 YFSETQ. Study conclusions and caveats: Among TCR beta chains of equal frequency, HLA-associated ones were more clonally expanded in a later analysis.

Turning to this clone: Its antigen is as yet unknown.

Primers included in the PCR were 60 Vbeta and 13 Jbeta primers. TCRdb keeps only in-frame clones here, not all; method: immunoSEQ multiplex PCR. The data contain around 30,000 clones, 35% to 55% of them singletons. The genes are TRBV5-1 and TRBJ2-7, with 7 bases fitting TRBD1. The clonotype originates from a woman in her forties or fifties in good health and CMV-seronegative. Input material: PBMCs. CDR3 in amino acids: CASSLGPDRRYEQYF. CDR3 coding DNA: TGCGCCAGCAGCTTGGGCCCGGACAGGAGATACGAGCAGTACTTC.